This TCR beta chain is from a study of T cell responses to AZD1222 COVID-19 vaccine. Study details: Pooling covered second doses at about 4 or about 12 weeks.

The study, taken as a whole, reports: No day 14 peak samples; only post-peak repertoires were characterized.

Profiled with immunoSEQ multiplex PCR; TCRdb holds only in-frame clones, not every one. This sample has about 110,000 clones, with 70% to 90% found just once. A note on this clone: Its antigen is currently unknown.

The CDR3 contains 12 residues. Germline V gives CDR1 WSHSY, CDR2 SAAADI. V shed 0 bases and J shed 7 bases, with 4 bases lying between them. Sequenced here: peripheral blood, sampled on day 0 of AZD1222 vaccination. The receptor comes from an adult in good health. J is TRBJ1-5 and V is TRBV10-2, with D unresolved. The CDR3 DNA follows: TGCGCCAGCAGTGAGTCGAACCAGCCCCAGCATTTT. It is translated as CASSESNQPQHF.